This T cell receptor beta chain was observed in a study of blood T cells in healthy people across ages. The overall study: About one barcoded beta molecule per two T cells was the capture yield of template switching. Points from the study as a whole: In the absence of known donor CMV status, changes in expanded clonotypes were possibly confounded.

Germline lookup yields CDR1 SGHNT and CDR2 YYREEE (reference sequence). CDR3 length: 15 residues. V was pared by 1 base and J by 3 bases, with 13 bases between. Of note for this clonotype: What it recognizes is unknown.

Alongside a J-beta primer mix, a sample-barcoded 5' primer served in a second PCR lasting roughly 6 to 12 cycles. One entry per CDR3 protein results from TCRdb running MiXCR on the 5' RACE reads. Of over 700,000 distinct CDR3 sequences listed, about 53% were seen once; the top ten hold roughly 40%. The sample consisted of blood. The rearrangement joins TRBV5-4 to TRBJ2-5, with D possibly matching TRBD1 (5 bases). This TCR was sampled from an elderly man in good health. DNA of the CDR3: TGTGCCAGCAGCTTGTCCCCGACCAGGGAAGAGACCCAGTACTTC. Translated, it gives CASSLSPTREETQYF.